Below, 16 T cell receptor beta chains from the same sample are listed, as sequenced in a study of blood T cell repertoires in COVID-19 (dated by TCRdb to the early 2020s). The library relied on the immunoSEQ multiplex PCR assay. What TCRdb holds here is the immuneACCESS table cut down to in-frame rearrangements. Part of the clones is not present; checked against another copy, under half of the missing clones reflect an unresolved V gene, and the others are unexplained. This sample gives 55,000 to 80,000 clones in total; approximately 91% of them show up just once. The ten largest clones capture 1.5% to 2% of the sample. The sample comprised peripheral blood. The source of these receptors is a human donor in a cohort sampled during active COVID-19.

The chain recombines TRBV28 with TRBJ1-2, with D possibly TRBD1 on 6 matching bases. Trimming removed 2 bases from V and 4 bases from J, with 11 bases in between. Per germline, CDR1 MDHEN and CDR2 SYDVKM. The CDR3 covers 14 residues. Here the CDR3 reads CASSLAGTSYGYTF. The CDR3 DNA follows: TGTGCCAGCAGTTTAGCCGGGACATCCTATGGCTACACCTTC.

The chain has TRBV6-5 and TRBJ2-3, with a possible D match to TRBD1 (6 bases). CDR1 is MNHEY, CDR2 SVGAGI, per germline. The CDR3 contains 15 residues. With 6 bases removed from V and 0 bases from J, the gap between germline ends came to 13 bases. The CDR3 protein is CASRPGQPSTDTQYF. The CDR3 coding sequence is TGTGCCAGCAGACCCGGACAGCCTAGCACAGATACGCAGTATTTT.

This clone came up a few times. This is likely a read error, given that the CDR3 carries no conserved phenylalanine or tryptophan at its end. Because the CDR3's place on the DNA is in doubt, the DNA is left out and the CDR3 is given as listed by TCRdb. The chain carries TRBV21-1 and TRBJ1-5; whether TRBD1, the table's D call, matches the DNA was not checked. TRBV21-1 is labeled a pseudogene. Termini included, the CDR3 measures 12 amino acids. The CDR3 loop reads CASSGRGREVWV.

The chain is built from TRBV15 and TRBJ2-4; D is possibly TRBD2 (5 bases). Trimming shortened V by 3 bases and J by 6 bases, and 15 bases separated the two germline ends. The germline CDR1 and CDR2 sequences are LNHNV and YYDKDF (reference sequence). The CDR3 loop spans 15 amino acids. The CDR3 DNA is TGTGCCACCAGCAGGGCGGGCAGGTCGGGAAACATTCAGTACTTC. It yields the protein CATSRAGRSGNIQYF.

The CDR3 reads CASSSAAYQPQHF. Written as DNA, the CDR3 is TGTGCCAGCAGCTCCGCGGCCTACCAGCCCCAGCATTTT. This chain joins TRBV7-2 and TRBJ1-5; D is undetermined. The germline V gene has CDR1 SGHTA and CDR2 FQGNSA. The V end was cut by 4 bases, the J end by 7 bases, with 11 bases between. CDR3 length: 13 amino acids.

This clone has only one observation. This CDR3 is CASSWTGWGTEAFF. For the CDR3, the DNA is TGTGCCAGCAGCTGGACAGGGTGGGGGACTGAAGCTTTCTTT. V usage is TRBV11-2 and J usage is TRBJ1-1, with TRBD1 identical over 8 bases. With 4 bases clipped from V and 5 bases from J, the junction kept 6 bases outside the gene matches. This CDR3 is 14 amino acids long. Germline CDR1 SGHAT, CDR2 FQNNGV. Complete variable domain (other parts from reference TRBV11-2 and TRBJ1-1): EAGVAQSPRYKIIEKRQSVAFWCNPISGHATLYWYQQILGQGPKLLIQFQNNGVVDDSQLPKDRFSAERLKGVDSTLKIQPAKLEDSAVYLCASSWTGWGTEAFFGQGTRLTVV.

The chain is built from TRBV28 and TRBJ2-3, with D possibly TRBD2 on 6 matching bases. Germline V gene sequence: CDR1 MDHEN, CDR2 SYDVKM. Trimming cost V 10 bases and J 0 bases, with 17 bases left between them. This CDR3 is built from 15 residues. CDR3 sequence: CATILADLSTDTQYF. The CDR3 DNA is TGTGCCACCATACTAGCCGATCTTAGCACAGATACGCAGTATTTT.

In DNA, the CDR3 is TGTGCCAGCAGTTATGCAGGGGTTGGAAACACCATATATTTT. Its protein product is CASSYAGVGNTIYF. This chain uses TRBV6-5 with TRBJ1-3; the D gene is possibly TRBD1 (6 bases). Germline lookup yields CDR1 MNHEY and CDR2 SVGAGI. V lost 3 bases, J lost 3 bases, and 9 bases lay in between. The CDR3 loop spans 14 amino acids.

The chain carries TRBV28 and TRBJ1-5, with D possibly matching TRBD1 (6 bases). V was cut by 7 bases and J by 2 bases, with 18 bases left in between. This CDR3 region has 16 residues. Germline CDR1 MDHEN, CDR2 SYDVKM. The CDR3 sequence is CASTAGDGNGNQPQHF. CDR3 bases: TGTGCCAGCACAGCAGGGGATGGTAACGGCAATCAGCCCCAGCATTTT.

The chain is built from TRBV18 and TRBJ2-1; TRBD2 is a possible D gene (5 bases). Deletions cut 3 bases from V and 5 bases from J, with 20 bases between. Germline CDR1 is KGHSH and CDR2 is LQKENI. This CDR3 is 17 amino acids long. The CDR3 coding sequence is TGTGCCAGCTCACCTTTCCGGACTTCCCTTCTAAACAATGAGCAGTTCTTC. It codes for CASSPFRTSLLNNEQFF. Combining the CDR3 with reference TRBV18 and TRBJ2-1 gives the whole variable domain NAGVMQNPRHLVRRRGQEARLRCSPMKGHSHVYWYRQLPEEGLKFMVYLQKENIIDESGMPKERFSAEFPKEGPSILRIQQVVRGDSAAYFCASSPFRTSLLNNEQFFGPGTRLTVL.

The chain couples TRBV19 to TRBJ2-7, with a weak D call TRBD1 (6 bases). V lost 3 bases, J lost 0 bases, and 9 bases lay in between. Germline-derived CDR1 and CDR2 are LNHDA and SQIVND (reference sequence). The CDR3 length is 14 residues. In DNA, the CDR3 is TGTGCCAGTAGTATCTTCAGGGGCTCCTACGAGCAGTACTTC. It translates to CASSIFRGSYEQYF.

Only one count was recorded for this clone. The J gene is TRBJ1-2, the V gene TRBV5-6, with D uncertain. V was shortened by 2 bases and J by 6 bases, with 5 bases between the two germline ends. The CDR3 is made up of 11 amino acids. Per the germline V gene, CDR1 is SGHDT and CDR2 is YYEEEE. As DNA, the CDR3 is TGTGCCAGCAGCTTCCAGGATGGCTACACCTTC. Translation gives CASSFQDGYTF.

The J gene is TRBJ2-1, the V gene TRBV4-1; 8 bases match TRBD2. This CDR3 region has 17 residues. Per the germline V gene, CDR1 is MGHRA and CDR2 is YSYEKL. Unmatched junction bases numbered 17, after V lost 1 base and J lost 12 bases. CDR3 sequence reads: CASSQVTGGPARWRQFF. The CDR3 DNA is TGCGCCAGCAGCCAAGTTACGGGAGGGCCCGCCCGTTGGAGGCAGTTCTTC.

V and J are TRBV29-1 and TRBJ1-1; D call uncertain. Germline CDR1 SQVTM, CDR2 ANQGSEA. This CDR3 comprises 11 residues. The V gene lost 3 bases and the J gene lost 2 bases, with 4 bases spanning the gap. The CDR3 sequence: CSVERNTEAFF. CDR3 DNA: TGCAGCGTTGAGAGAAACACTGAAGCTTTCTTT.

The CDR3 region has the DNA TGTGCCAGCAGCCAAGATCGGAGGGGACGGACTCCCCAGCATTTT. This encodes CASSQDRRGRTPQHF. The chain has TRBV4-2 and TRBJ1-5; perhaps TRBD1 as D (5 bases). The CDR3 contains 15 residues. Trimming took 0 bases from V and 10 from J, leaving 16 bases between them. Germline loops: CDR1 LGHNA, CDR2 YNFKEQ.

This CDR3 reads CATRDSASGQYF. CDR3 nucleotides: TGTGCCACGAGGGACTCGGCCAGCGGGCAGTACTTC. The rearrangement uses TRBV6-5 and TRBJ2-7; D is possibly TRBD2 (6 bases). The length of the CDR3 is 12 residues. Germline assignment: CDR1 MNHEY and CDR2 SVGAGI. Trimming took 10 bases from V and 9 from J, leaving 19 bases between them.